Below are 26 T cell receptor beta chains sequenced from a single sample in a study of cytomegalovirus exposure and HLA in healthy donors. Primers included in the PCR were 60 Vbeta and 13 Jbeta primers. Clones were sequenced by immunoSEQ multiplex PCR, and TCRdb holds only the in-frame ones, with some missing. The repertoire holds 100,000 to 150,000 clones, with 75% to 85% as singletons. Sequencing used PBMCs. The receptors derive from a man aged 50-60 years in good health and CMV-seronegative.

This clone was counted between two and nine times. The chain uses TRBV4-1 and TRBJ2-6, with D uncertain. Germline CDR1 and CDR2: MGHRA and YSYEKL. V was shortened by 3 bases and J by 0 bases, with 9 bases between the two germline ends. CDR3 size: 16 residues. The CDR3 nucleotides read TGCGCCAGCAGCCAGTTACCCAGCTCTGGGGCCAACGTCCTGACTTTC. Residues: CASSQLPSSGANVLTF.

The chain has TRBV5-4 and TRBJ2-7; D perhaps matches TRBD2 (6 bases). This CDR3 contains 16 residues. The germline V gene encodes CDR1 SGHNT and CDR2 YYREEE (reference sequence). Trimming cost V 2 bases and J 3 bases, with 18 bases left between them. CDR3 amino acids: CASSLGGNAVFYEQYF. In DNA, the CDR3 is TGTGCCAGCAGCTTAGGAGGGAACGCGGTTTTCTACGAGCAGTACTTC.

This clone was seen only once. The chain has TRBV5-8 and TRBJ1-5; D is possibly TRBD1 (6 bases). Germline CDR1 reads SGHTS; CDR2 reads YDEGEE. The V gene lost 5 bases and the J gene lost 5 bases, with 14 bases spanning the gap. The CDR3 runs 14 residues. The DNA of the CDR3 is TGTGCCAGCAGACGGACAGATGAACATCAGCCCCAGCATTTT. Protein sequence: CASRRTDEHQPQHF.

The rearrangement links TRBV6-6 to TRBJ1-2, with D uncertain. Germline loops: CDR1 MNHNY, CDR2 SVGAGI (reference sequence). The CDR3 runs 13 residues. The V and J ends lost 6 bases and 0 bases respectively, with 8 bases between them. The CDR3 loop is CASSSTANYGYTF. The CDR3 nucleotides read TGTGCCAGCAGCTCCACAGCTAACTATGGCTACACCTTC.

The chain employs TRBV2 and TRBJ2-7; D perhaps matches TRBD1 (5 bases). CDR1 is SNHLY and CDR2 is FYNNEI in the germline V gene. This CDR3 region has 15 residues. V lost 6 bases, J lost 0 bases, and 15 bases lay in between. This CDR3 is CASSRTGRDSYEQYV. DNA of the CDR3: TGTGCCAGCAGCAGAACTGGCAGGGACTCCTACGAGCAGTACGTC.

The chain has TRBV7-2 and TRBJ1-2; 7 nucleotides line up with TRBD1. The V and J ends lost 5 bases and 0 bases, in that order; junction bases with no gene match: 6. This CDR3 has 15 residues. Germline CDR1 is SGHTA and CDR2 is FQGNSA. CDR3 residues: CASSLGQEANYGYTF. The CDR3 coding sequence is TGTGCCAGCAGCCTCGGACAGGAAGCTAACTATGGCTACACCTTC.

This clone occurred a few times. This chain links TRBV18 with TRBJ2-7; the match to TRBD2 covers 7 bases. The junction had 2 bases not matched to a gene; V was cut back by 1 base and J by 5 bases. Germline assignment: CDR1 KGHSH and CDR2 LQKENI. This CDR3 is 13 amino acids long. The CDR3, as DNA: TGTGCCAGCTCACCACGGGCGGGGGACGAGCAGTACTTC. Residues: CASSPRAGDEQYF. The full variable domain, with the rest looked up from reference TRBV18 and TRBJ2-7, is NAGVMQNPRHLVRRRGQEARLRCSPMKGHSHVYWYRQLPEEGLKFMVYLQKENIIDESGMPKERFSAEFPKEGPSILRIQQVVRGDSAAYFCASSPRAGDEQYFGPGTRLTVT.

This clone is deemed large. Other DNA variants within this sample encode the same CDR3. The chain is built from TRBV2 and TRBJ1-1; D is perhaps TRBD1 (6 bases). The CDR3 is 11 amino acids. The ends were cut back, 3 bases at V and 8 bases at J, with 7 bases in the middle. Germline assignment: CDR1 SNHLY and CDR2 FYNNEI. The CDR3 reads CASSDTGEAFF. The CDR3 bases are TGTGCCAGCAGTGATACAGGGGAAGCTTTCTTT.

The chain couples TRBV9 to TRBJ2-2, with D perhaps matching TRBD2 (7 bases). V was pared by 7 bases and J by 0 bases, with 16 bases between. The CDR3 spans 16 residues. Germline V gene sequence: CDR1 SGDLS, CDR2 YYNGEE. CDR3 coding DNA: TGTGCCAGCTCTTTTACGGGGGGCGCGAACACCGGGGAGCTGTTTTTT. It is translated as CASSFTGGANTGELFF.

The chain couples TRBV7-2 to TRBJ2-1; 9 positions agree with TRBD2. Germline CDR1 and CDR2: SGHTA and FQGNSA. CDR3 size: 15 residues. Trimming at V came to 3 bases and at J to 4 bases, leaving 4 bases not matched to a gene. The CDR3 DNA is TGTGCCAGCAGCTTGGCTAGCGGGGAATACAATGAGCAGTTCTTC. Translating it yields CASSLASGEYNEQFF.

The CDR3 sequence: CASSNRAGEQYV. CDR3 DNA sequence: TGTGCCAGCTCAAACAGGGCAGGCGAGCAGTACGTC. The chain combines TRBV18 with TRBJ2-7, with a tentative D call TRBD1 (6 bases). There are 12 residues in the CDR3. The germline CDR1 and CDR2 sequences are KGHSH and LQKENI. V was shortened by 5 bases and J by 6 bases, with 11 bases between the two germline ends.

The gene calls are TRBV7-8 and TRBJ2-7, with 9 bases fitting TRBD1. The CDR3 extends over 13 amino acids. CDR1 is SGHVS and CDR2 is FQNEAQ in the germline V gene. After removal of 8 bases from V and 6 bases from J, the junction contained 8 bases not matched to a gene. This CDR3 reads CASGPGTGSEQYV. The CDR3 nucleotides are TGTGCCAGCGGACCCGGGACAGGGAGCGAGCAGTACGTC.

The rearrangement uses TRBV25-1 and TRBJ2-5; a weak D match, TRBD1 (5 bases). The CDR3 covers 14 residues. Germline V gives CDR1 MGHDK, CDR2 SYGVNS. V was pared by 1 base and J by 5 bases, with 11 bases between. CDR3: CASSELSRVETQYF. In DNA, the CDR3 is TGTGCCAGCAGTGAATTGTCCAGGGTGGAGACCCAGTACTTC.

V and J are TRBV19 and TRBJ1-1, with 7 bases identical to TRBD1. Germline CDR1 and CDR2: LNHDA and SQIVND (reference sequence). V lost 3 bases to trimming and J lost 4 bases; unmatched junction nucleotides: 5. This CDR3 region has 14 residues. For the CDR3, the DNA is TGTGCCAGTAGTATCCCCGGACAGGTCACTGAAGCTTTCTTT. The encoded protein is CASSIPGQVTEAFF.

V and J are TRBV16 and TRBJ1-5; D might be TRBD1 (5 bases). Trimming took off 5 bases at V and 1 base at J, with 15 bases between the two ends. The CDR3 spans 16 residues. In germline, CDR1 is KGHSY, CDR2 FQNENV. This CDR3 reads CASSEGRGRSNQPQHF. CDR3 DNA: TGTGCCAGCAGCGAAGGAAGGGGCAGGAGCAATCAGCCCCAGCATTTT.

This clone was picked up one time. One end of the junction is discordant with germline, which a read error may explain. The chain links TRBV15 to TRBJ2-2; D call uncertain. Per germline, CDR1 LNHNV and CDR2 YYDKDF (reference sequence). The CDR3 loop spans 14 amino acids. CDR3 loop: CATSRDRNIGELFF. The DNA for the CDR3 is TGTGCCACCAGCAGAGATCGAAACATCGGGGAGCTGTTTTTT.

The V and J genes are TRBV4-1 and TRBJ1-2; a possible D gene is TRBD1 (5 bases). CDR1 and CDR2 (germline): MGHRA, YSYEKL. The length of the CDR3 is 17 residues. The V end lost 3 bases, the J end lost 3 bases, and 20 bases lay between the germline ends. CDR3 region: CASSQGRASGTYYGYTF. The CDR3 DNA reads TGCGCCAGCAGCCAGGGGCGGGCTAGTGGGACTTACTATGGCTACACCTTC.

The V and J genes are TRBV5-4 and TRBJ2-1; TRBD2 matches 13 bases. From germline, CDR1 is SGHNT and CDR2 YYREEE (reference sequence). There are 16 residues in the CDR3. V dropped 4 bases and J dropped 2; count of bases not matched to a gene: 3. CDR3 DNA sequence: TGTGCCAGCAGCCCTACTAGCGGGGGGGCCTACAATGAGCAGTTCTTC. This sequence encodes CASSPTSGGAYNEQFF. Looking up the rest from reference TRBV5-4 and TRBJ2-1 gives the full variable domain: ETGVTQSPTHLIKTRGQQVTLRCSSQSGHNTVSWYQQALGQGPQFIFQYYREEENGRGNFPPRFSGLQFPNYSSELNVNALELDDSALYLCASSPTSGGAYNEQFFGPGTRLTVL.

V usage is TRBV7-8 and J usage is TRBJ2-2; 11 nucleotides match TRBD2. This CDR3 region has 19 residues. Trimming at V came to 7 bases and at J to 7 bases, leaving 20 bases not matched to a gene. Germline lookup yields CDR1 SGHVS and CDR2 FQNEAQ. CDR3 amino acids: CASNLRGGSGGAKVGELFF. For the CDR3, the DNA is TGTGCCAGCAACCTAAGGGGGGGTAGCGGGGGGGCCAAGGTCGGGGAGCTGTTTTTT.

Only a few counts were recorded for this clone. The chain couples TRBV4-1 to TRBJ1-2, with 9 bases aligning to TRBD1. The V and J ends lost 1 base and 6 bases, in that order; junction bases with no gene match: 6. CDR3 length: 15 residues. Germline assignment: CDR1 MGHRA and CDR2 YSYEKL. CDR3 coding DNA: TGCGCCAGCAGCCAAGTCTGGACAGGGGTTGATGGCTACACCTTC. Amino acid sequence: CASSQVWTGVDGYTF.

V is TRBV11-2 and J is TRBJ2-1, with TRBD2 as a possible D gene (6 bases). CDR1 and CDR2 (germline): SGHAT, FQNNGV. This CDR3 comprises 17 residues. V was clipped by 1 base and J by 4 bases, with 17 bases between them. The CDR3 region is CASSLVAWRTTYNEQFF. The DNA for the CDR3 is TGTGCCAGCAGCTTAGTCGCATGGCGGACTACATACAATGAGCAGTTCTTC.

This sequence joins TRBV4-1 and TRBJ1-2, with a weak D call TRBD1 (5 bases). The CDR3 is 15 amino acids. The V and J ends lost 2 bases and 0 bases respectively, with 10 bases between them. Looked up from germline, CDR1 is MGHRA and CDR2 is YSYEKL. CDR3 nucleotide sequence: TGCGCCAGCAGCCAAAGCCCGGGGGCTAACTATGGCTACACCTTC. Amino acids: CASSQSPGANYGYTF.

The V and J genes are TRBV2 and TRBJ2-3, with 7 bases identical to TRBD2. The CDR3 is 14 amino acids. The V gene end was trimmed by 7 bases and the J gene end by 2 bases; junction bases not matched to a gene: 6. Per germline, CDR1 SNHLY and CDR2 FYNNEI. CDR3 loop: CASTRSGATDTQYF. CDR3 sequence (DNA): TGTGCCAGCACCCGAAGCGGGGCCACAGATACGCAGTATTTT.

The chain combines TRBV28 with TRBJ1-1, with D possibly matching TRBD1 (5 bases). CDR3 length: 14 residues. V was pared by 7 bases and J by 6 bases, with 18 bases between. Germline CDR1 MDHEN, CDR2 SYDVKM. CDR3 sequence (DNA): TGTGCCAGCACCCAGGGAGGGCTTGATTCTGAAGCTTTCTTT. It translates to CASTQGGLDSEAFF.

This sequence joins TRBV7-2 and TRBJ2-2, with TRBD1 matching over 8 bases. Germline assignment: CDR1 SGHTA and CDR2 FQGNSA. The CDR3 is made up of 16 amino acids. V trimming: 2 bases; J trimming: 2 bases; junction bases outside the gene matches: 4. CDR3 nucleotides: TGTGCCAGCAGCTTAACAGGGGGATCTAACACCGGGGAGCTGTTTTTT. Its translation is CASSLTGGSNTGELFF.

The gene calls are TRBV27 and TRBJ2-2, with D perhaps matching TRBD2 (5 bases). The germline CDR1 and CDR2 sequences are MNHEY and SMNVEV (reference sequence). This CDR3 is 14 amino acids long. V was cut by 3 bases and J by 3 bases, with 8 bases left in between. CDR3 residues: CASSFGVDTGELFF. DNA of the CDR3: TGTGCCAGCAGTTTCGGGGTGGACACCGGGGAGCTGTTTTTT.